Listed below are T cell receptor beta chains from one sample, sequenced in a study of blood T cell repertoires in COVID-19. Clones were read by immunoSEQ multiplex PCR, and TCRdb kept only the in-frame ones, dropping some. Of about 220,000 clones listed, around 81% were seen once; the top ten hold 5.5% to 8.5%. The sequencing input was peripheral blood. The source is a woman in her seventies with acute or convalescent COVID-19. Both conserved end residues are part of each CDR3. The D gene is left open where the match is weak. The size entry is marked missing in some rows and otherwise reads once, few, many or a size class.

d_gene	v_gene	j_gene	abundance	len	CDR3nt	CDR3aa
TRBD1	TRBV19	TRBJ2-6	.	18	TGTGCCAGTAGGGGTGGGGGACAGCGACGTTCTGGGGCCAACGTCCTGACTTTC	CASRGGGQRRSGANVLTF
TRBD1	TRBV5-4	TRBJ2-1	.	14	TGTGCCAGCAGCTTGGAGGGACAGAACAATGAGCAGTTCTTC	CASSLEGQNNEQFF
.	TRBV5-6	TRBJ2-2	.	14	TGTGCCAGCAGCTTAGGACTTCTCGCCGGGGAGCTGTTTTTT	CASSLGLLAGELFF
.	TRBV5-4	TRBJ2-3	.	12	TGTGCCAGCAGCCCCAACACAGATACGCAGTATTTT	CASSPNTDTQYF
TRBD2	TRBV4-3	TRBJ2-3	many	15	TGCGCCAGCAGCCCGTCAGCGGGGGACACAGATACGCAGTATTTT	CASSPSAGDTDTQYF
.	TRBV7-2	TRBJ1-1	.	14	TGTGCCAGCAGCCCCCCTTCTAGACCCACTGAAGCTTTCTTT	CASSPPSRPTEAFF
.	TRBV30	TRBJ1-2	.	14	TGTGCCTGGACCAGGGTTTCGACTGACTATGGCTACACCTTC	CAWTRVSTDYGYTF
.	TRBV29-1	TRBJ1-1	.	13	TGCAGCGTTGAGCCCAACAGGGCCGTTGAAGCTTTCTTT	CSVEPNRAVEAFF
TRBD1	TRBV25-1	TRBJ1-2	.	15	TGTGCCAGCAGTGAGACAGGGGGCAGTAACTATGGCTACACCTTC	CASSETGGSNYGYTF
.	TRBV9	TRBJ1-5	many	14	TGTGCCAGCAGCGTAGGGGCAGGGTCGGAACCCCAGCATTTT	CASSVGAGSEPQHF
.	TRBV4-3	TRBJ1-5	few	17	TGCGCCAGCAGCCCGGGCCTCTTAGACTATAGCAATCAGCCCCAGCATTTT	CASSPGLLDYSNQPQHF
.	TRBV27	TRBJ2-5	.	15	TGTGCCAGCACTTCTACTGCCAGCGGTCAAGAGACCCAGTACTTC	CASTSTASGQETQYF
TRBD2	TRBV13	TRBJ2-3	.	14	TGTGCCAGCAGCTCAAGCGGGGGAGTAGATACGCAGTATTTT	CASSSSGGVDTQYF
.	TRBV29-1	TRBJ1-2	.	15	TGCGGCGCAAGTGGGGGGGTTCTAGCTAACTATGGCTACACCTTC	CGASGGVLANYGYTF
TRBD1	TRBV5-6	TRBJ2-7	.	13	TGTGCCAGCAGCGGGACAGTATCCTACGAGCAGTACTTC	CASSGTVSYEQYF
.	TRBV10-3	TRBJ1-5	.	13	TGTGCCATCAAGGAGCGGGAAGATCAGCCCCAGCATTTT	CAIKEREDQPQHF
.	TRBV5-1	TRBJ1-4	.	14	TGCGCCAGCAGCTTGGGGCATGCTAATGAAAAACTGTTTTTT	CASSLGHANEKLFF
.	TRBV24-1	TRBJ1-3	few	13	TGTGCCACCAGTGACACCCGGGGTCCTAACATATATTTT	CATSDTRGPNIYF
.	TRBV2	TRBJ2-2	.	15	TGTGCCAGCAGCGAAGCCGGGGGTTGGGTCGGGGAGCTGTTTTTT	CASSEAGGWVGELFF
.	TRBV5-1	TRBJ2-3	.	14	TGCGCCAGCAACGGAGGCAGAATTGGGGATACGCAGTATTTT	CASNGGRIGDTQYF
TRBD1	TRBV14	TRBJ2-5	.	15	TGTGCCAGCAGCCAATGGACAGGGTTGGAAGAGACCCAGTACTTC	CASSQWTGLEETQYF
.	TRBV5-6	TRBJ2-4	.	15	TGTGCCAGCAGCTCGGCAGGGATAGCCAAAAACATTCAGTACTTC	CASSSAGIAKNIQYF
.	TRBV5-5	TRBJ2-5	.	14	TGTGCCAGCAGCTTGGGCAGGGGAGAGGAGACCCAGTACTTC	CASSLGRGEETQYF
.	TRBV5-1	TRBJ1-1	.	15	TGCGCCAGCAGTGTGAGAGCGGACAGGAACACTGAAGCTTTCTTT	CASSVRADRNTEAFF
TRBD1	TRBV4-2	TRBJ1-1	few	14	TGTGCCAGCAGCTCCCCTGACAGGGACACTGAAGCTTTCTTT	CASSSPDRDTEAFF
.	TRBV30	TRBJ2-3	.	15	TGTGCCTGGACCGGACCGGGACATAGCACAGATACGCAGTATTTT	CAWTGPGHSTDTQYF
TRBD1	TRBV6-5	TRBJ2-1	.	13	TGTGCCAGCAGAAGACAGGGTTACAATGAGCAGTTCTTC	CASRRQGYNEQFF
TRBD1	TRBV19	TRBJ1-3	.	15	TGTGCCAGTATCCCCATGGGACAGCCCAGAAACACCATATATTTT	CASIPMGQPRNTIYF
.	TRBV7-2	TRBJ2-3	.	15	TGTGCCAGCAGCCTAGGCGGAATCCTCACAGATACGCAGTATTTT	CASSLGGILTDTQYF
.	TRBV7-8	TRBJ2-5	.	15	TGTGCCAGCCGCCTCCGAACTGGGCGTCAAGAGACCCAGTACTTC	CASRLRTGRQETQYF
TRBD1	TRBV24-1	TRBJ2-1	.	16	TGTGCCACCAGTGATTTAGGGACAGGGTCGGGCAATGAGCAGTTCTTC	CATSDLGTGSGNEQFF
TRBD2	TRBV11-2	TRBJ2-5	.	16	TGTGCCAGCAGTCGTAGCGGGGGGTTAAATCAAGAGACCCAGTACTTC	CASSRSGGLNQETQYF
.	TRBV11-2	TRBJ2-7	.	15	TGTGCCAGCAGCTTACCAGGGGTCTCCACCTACGAGCAGTACTTC	CASSLPGVSTYEQYF
.	TRBV6-2/TRBV6-3	TRBJ1-1	.	14	TGTGCCAGCAGTTATTTACAGGCGAACACTGAAGCTTTCTTT	CASSYLQANTEAFF
TRBD2	TRBV29-1	TRBJ2-5	once	11	TGCAGCTTTAAGCGGGGGGAGACCCAGTACTTC	CSFKRGETQYF
TRBD1	TRBV6-5	TRBJ1-1	.	16	TGTGCCAGCAGTTACTCGCTCGGACAGGGGAACACTGAAGCTTTCTTT	CASSYSLGQGNTEAFF
TRBD1	TRBV15	TRBJ2-2	.	17	TGTGCCACCAGCACCCGGTTGAGAGGGGGCTACACCGGGGAGCTGTTTTTT	CATSTRLRGGYTGELFF
.	TRBV30	TRBJ1-5	.	15	TGTGCCTGGAGTGTAGGAAACAGTCCGAATCAGCCCCAGCATTTT	CAWSVGNSPNQPQHF
TRBD1	TRBV6-5	TRBJ1-1	.	14	TGTGCCAGCAGGGGACAGGGTAGGGACACTGAAGCTTTCTTT	CASRGQGRDTEAFF
.	TRBV18	TRBJ1-5	few	15	TGTGCCAGCTCACCAGGGGTCCAGGGCGCCGGGCCCCAGCATTTT	CASSPGVQGAGPQHF
TRBD1	TRBV6-2/TRBV6-3	TRBJ2-2	.	21	TGTGCCAGCAGTTACTTCCGGGACAGGGGGCGGCTAATATCGAACACCGGGGAGCTGTTTTTT	CASSYFRDRGRLISNTGELFF
TRBD2	TRBV29-1	TRBJ2-3	.	10	TGCAGCGCCCGGGGGGGTGCGCAGTATTTT	CSARGGAQYF
TRBD2	TRBV7-2	TRBJ2-5	.	14	TGTGCCAGCAGCTTAATGGGTTTTGGGGAGGGGCAGTACTTC	CASSLMGFGEGQYF
TRBD2	TRBV4-1	TRBJ2-2	once	18	TGCGCCAGCAGCCCAGGGGCTAGCGGGGACCCGGGGACCGGGGAGCTGTTTTTT	CASSPGASGDPGTGELFF
TRBD2	TRBV5-1	TRBJ2-3	few	18	TGCGCCAGCAGCTTGGTCGGACTAGCGGGGGGACCCACGGATACGCAGTATTTT	CASSLVGLAGGPTDTQYF
.	TRBV4-1	TRBJ2-5	many	17	TGCGCCAGCAGCCGAATGGACTCTCCGACGGGCCTAGAGACCCAGTACTTC	CASSRMDSPTGLETQYF
TRBD1	TRBV14	TRBJ2-2	.	18	TGTGCCAGCAGCCCCGTCTCCCCACAGGGGGCAGGTTGGGGGGAGCTGTTTTTT	CASSPVSPQGAGWGELFF
.	TRBV18	TRBJ1-3	.	15	TGTGCCAGCTCACCGGACACTTTCTCTGGAAACACCATATATTTT	CASSPDTFSGNTIYF
.	TRBV19	TRBJ1-2	.	16	TGTGCCAGTAGTCCCTCCCGGGGCCAACGGGGGGTTGGCTACACCTTC	CASSPSRGQRGVGYTF
TRBD1	TRBV24-1	TRBJ1-2	.	13	TGTGCCACCAGTGATTACGGACAGGATGGCTACACCTTC	CATSDYGQDGYTF
.	TRBV21-1	TRBJ1-3	.	18	TGTGAAACTCCAAAGAGGGCAGGTTCCATCTCCTCTGGAAACACCATATATTTT	CETPKRAGSISSGNTIYF
TRBD1	TRBV15	TRBJ2-4	.	16	TGTGCCACCAGCAGAGATTCACGGGACAGGGGATACATTCAGTACTTC	CATSRDSRDRGYIQYF
.	TRBV2	TRBJ2-2	.	14	TGTGCCAGCAGTTATAGCGCGAACACCGGGGAGCTGTTTTTT	CASSYSANTGELFF
.	TRBV6-5	TRBJ2-7	many	16	TGTGCCAGCAGTTACTCGTTGGCGGGGGCCACCTACGAGCAGTACTTC	CASSYSLAGATYEQYF
.	TRBV6-5	TRBJ2-1	once	14	TGTGCCAGCAGTTACTCGGAAAGGGGGTATGAGCAGTTCTTC	CASSYSERGYEQFF
TRBD2	TRBV5-1	TRBJ2-1	.	15	TGCGCCAGCAGCTTGAGCGGGGGGAATGTCAATGAGCAGTTCTTC	CASSLSGGNVNEQFF
.	TRBV5-1	TRBJ2-2	.	14	TGCGCCAGCAGCCTTGACAAAATGAACGGGGAGCTGTTTTTT	CASSLDKMNGELFF
.	TRBV10-1	TRBJ2-3	once	14	TGCGCCAGCAGTGAGTCCCCCGGGACAGATACGCAGTATTTT	CASSESPGTDTQYF